This T cell receptor (beta chain) originates from a study of Ad26.COV2.S vaccination and SARS-CoV-2 variants (dated by TCRdb to the early 2020s). Notes on the research overall: Donors in the vaccine arm were drawn from COV1001, a multicentre, randomized, double-blind, placebo-controlled phase I-IIa trial testing Ad26.COV2.S in healthy adults. Ad26.COV2.S was administered intramuscularly at 5 x 10^10 or 1 x 10^11 viral particles, either as a single shot or as two shots given 56 days apart. Sequencing of the TCRbeta repertoire served to evaluate the specificity and breadth of SARS-CoV-2-reactive T cell receptors following Ad26.COV2.S vaccination. The TCR-sequenced set comprised about 32 samples: approximately 20 Ad26.COV2.S vaccine recipients, 5 placebo recipients and 8 SARS-CoV-2 convalescent individuals. Trial participants were randomized into five groups of five, in which low-dose or high-dose Ad26.COV2.S was given once or twice, or placebo was given on both occasions. Investigators remained blinded to trial group allocation during experiments and outcome assessment. The study at large found these results: The authors noted that the TCR breadth and depth analyses may have underestimated total T cell responses. Comparable non-spike TCR breadth was observed between vaccine and placebo recipients, consistent with only spike being contained in the vaccine. The study was not powered to compare responses between vaccine doses or regimens. Substantial breadth of spike-specific CD8+ and CD4+ T cell responses was reported after vaccination. Ad26.COV2.S recipients had higher spike-specific TCR breadth than placebo recipients (P = 0.0014).

Comment on this clone: The specificity of this receptor is unknown. Nothing much larger sits one base from this clone, and base qualities are not available.

The immunoSEQ Assay was the method used to sequence TCRbeta CDR3 regions. After extraction, genomic DNA underwent amplification by bias-controlled multiplex PCR, followed by high-throughput sequencing. In the original analysis: Collapsing and filtering of sequences were performed to quantify the absolute abundance of each unique TCRbeta CDR3 region. T cell fraction was estimated by normalization of TCRbeta template counts to usable DNA, with usable DNA being measured through amplification of reference genes present in all nucleated cells. Repertoire TCRs were annotated as SARS-CoV-2-specific when V gene, CDR3 amino acid sequence and J gene were exactly matched to a known reactive TCR set. MIRA supplied the reference SARS-CoV-2 TCR set, which was filtered for enrichment in COVID-19-positive ImmuneCODE repertoires so that public or cross-reactive TCRs were removed. Using the MIRA antigens, annotated TCRs were further analysed by specific ORF or by position within an ORF. Breadth was defined as annotated unique rearrangements over total unique productive rearrangements; depth was the summed frequency of those rearrangements. Two-sided Wilcoxon rank-sum tests were used to compare TCR breadth between groups. TCRdb mirrors the immuneACCESS table, restricted to in-frame sequences. Some clones are absent from its copies; in checked studies, under half trace to an unresolved V gene, and the reason for the others is unknown. V and J calls and clone size are those listed in that table; D and trimming were worked out from the DNA. The sample includes under 300,000 clones, with roughly 85% observed a single time. The top ten clones comprise roughly 3% of the sample.

Explained via the paper, the treatment or condition label denotes: 15 to 20 received Ad26.COV2.S at low or high dose, single or two shots; 5 received placebo; per-sample allocation not given. For vaccine and placebo recipients, repertoires were sequenced using samples collected on day 63 after the first injection. Cohort 1b enrolled about two dozen adults aged 18-55 years at a single site in Boston, USA, between 29 July and 7 August 2020. Ad26.COV2.S was a replication-incompetent adenovirus type 26 vector that expressed a prefusion-stabilized SARS-CoV-2 spike protein derived from the original Wuhan strain. V ends up 4 bases short and J 3 bases short, with an unmatched junction base count of 7. From the cysteine up to the phenylalanine, the CDR3 has a length of 16 residues. The only DNA kept is the CDR3, 48 bases in frame from the first base. Sequences SGHDT (CDR1) and YYEEEE (CDR2) are obtained from the germline V gene.

This receptor was obtained from a person aged 18 to 59 who received the Ad26.COV2.S COVID-19 vaccine or a placebo. The sequenced sample was peripheral blood, obtained in a trial of Ad26.COV2.S vaccine versus placebo. The rearrangement joined TRBV5-6 to TRBJ2-2; TRBD1 lines up with 9 middle nucleotides. Here is the DNA: TGTGCCAGCAGCCCCTACAGGGGGCGCGACACCGGGGAGCTGTTTTTT. Its translation is CASSPYRGRDTGELFF.